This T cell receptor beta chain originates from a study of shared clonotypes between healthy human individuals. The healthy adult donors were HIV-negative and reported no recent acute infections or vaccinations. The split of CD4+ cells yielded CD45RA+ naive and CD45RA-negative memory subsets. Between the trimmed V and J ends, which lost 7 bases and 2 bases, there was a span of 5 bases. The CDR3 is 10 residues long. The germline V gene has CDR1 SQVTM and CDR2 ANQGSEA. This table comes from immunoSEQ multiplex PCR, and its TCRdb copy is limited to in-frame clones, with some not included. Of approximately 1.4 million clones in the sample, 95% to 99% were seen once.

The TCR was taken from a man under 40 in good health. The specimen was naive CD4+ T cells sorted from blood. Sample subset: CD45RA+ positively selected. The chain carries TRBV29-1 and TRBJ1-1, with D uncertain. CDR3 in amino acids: CSASNTEAFF. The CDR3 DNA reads TGCAGCGCTTCAAACACTGAAGCTTTCTTT.